This T cell receptor (beta chain) was identified during a study of graft-versus-host responses after intestinal transplantation. Across the whole study: Multivisceral, liver-intestinal, or isolated intestinal transplants were received by the recipients. Tacrolimus and steroids were given for two to three years to all recipients after anti-thymocyte globulin induction. Regarding the study as a whole: Within the allografts of patients who had graft-donor T cell macrochimerism, graft-versus-host to host-versus-graft clonal ratios were high. Analysis identified GvH clones in recipient marrow, with some appearing first in ileum or blood.

Germline V gene data show CDR1 as MNHEY and CDR2 as SVGAGI. The CDR3 length is 13 residues. The V and J ends lost 2 bases and 10 bases, in that order; junction bases with no gene match: 5. Measured with immunoSEQ multiplex PCR; TCRdb has only the in-frame clones, and not every one. The sample shows about 88,000 clones, around 90% of them seen only once. To note about this clone: Antigen unknown.

The sequence was obtained from a human donor who was the organ donor for an intestinal transplant. Sequencing used unstimulated CD4+ T cells sorted from spleen or lymph node cells, obtained before transplant. This chain uses TRBV6-5 with TRBJ2-1; 7 nucleotides line up with TRBD2. CDR3 nucleotides: TGTGCCAGCAGTTACGGGACTAACGGGGAGCAGTTCTTC. Protein product: CASSYGTNGEQFF.